This T cell receptor (beta chain) was sequenced in a study of regulatory T cells in long-lasting Graves disease. Study-wide results and limits: Persistent patients shared more public clonotypes (about 2,700) than newly diagnosed patients (about 1,000). Persistent disease favored TRBV28, TRBJ1-2 and TRBJ2-5.

Construction of the TCR beta libraries employed iRepertoire HTBI primers in conjunction with Arm-PCR of CDR3 regions. TCRdb re-analysed the multiplex PCR reads in MiXCR, keeping a single row per CDR3 protein. The table records hundreds of thousands of distinct CDR3 sequences, roughly 17% of them present only once. This clonotype occurred many times. Its antigen is not known. As to time point: newly diagnosed GD, antithyroid drugs for less than 3 months. RNA from PBMCs was the source of the TCR library. The CDR3 is made up of 14 amino acids. The ends lost 6 bases at V and 4 bases at J; junction bases unmatched: 4. Germline V gives CDR1 DFQATT, CDR2 SNEGSKA (reference sequence). The sample was also linked to a second study, of T cells in Graves' hyperthyroidism and ophthalmopathy. This second study notes: With the HTBI primer set, the TCR CDR3 went through a first round of RT-PCR.

The genes are TRBV20-1 and TRBJ2-2, with 11 positions matching TRBD2. The clonotype was recovered from a man aged 40-49 years with Graves disease. The specimen was peripheral blood mononuclear cells (PBMCs), collected at new diagnosis, from a patient treated with antithyroid drugs. The CDR3 region is CSATLAGGTGELFF. In nucleotides, the CDR3 is TGCAGTGCCACCCTAGCGGGGGGCACCGGGGAGCTGTTTTTT.